Here is one T cell receptor (beta chain) with its context. This sample stems from a study of blood T cell repertoires in COVID-19. Study in general: Both acute and convalescent COVID-19 samples were obtained from the United States, Italy and Spain. T cells, B-cell-depleted T cells, or PBMCs provided the cDNA or gDNA that served as material.

As processed by the authors: By means of reference gene primer amplification, nucleated cell counts were estimated. Produced via immunoSEQ multiplex PCR; TCRdb's table is partial and in-frame only. V, J and clone size were drawn from that table, and D and trimming were deduced from the DNA. The table lists 55,000 to 85,000 clones, roughly 77% of them singletons. The CDR3 contains 14 residues. CDR1 SGHDT and CDR2 YYEEEE come from the germline V gene. The V segment lost 4 bases and the J segment 5 bases; nucleotides outside the gene matches: 9. The rearrangement uses TRBV5-6 and TRBJ2-7; TRBD1 aligns across 7 bases. Material for sequencing was peripheral blood. This TCR was recovered from a woman between 65 and 79 years old with acute or convalescent COVID-19. The CDR3 sequence is CASSRDRISHEQYF. DNA for the CDR3: TGTGCCAGCAGCCGGGACAGAATTTCCCACGAGCAGTACTTC. The full variable domain, rest sourced from reference TRBV5-6 and TRBJ2-7, is DAGVTQSPTHLIKTRGQQVTLRCSPKSGHDTVSWYQQALGQGPQFIFQYYEEEERQRGNFPDRFSGHQFPNYSSELNVNALLLGDSALYLCASSRDRISHEQYFGPGTRLTVT.